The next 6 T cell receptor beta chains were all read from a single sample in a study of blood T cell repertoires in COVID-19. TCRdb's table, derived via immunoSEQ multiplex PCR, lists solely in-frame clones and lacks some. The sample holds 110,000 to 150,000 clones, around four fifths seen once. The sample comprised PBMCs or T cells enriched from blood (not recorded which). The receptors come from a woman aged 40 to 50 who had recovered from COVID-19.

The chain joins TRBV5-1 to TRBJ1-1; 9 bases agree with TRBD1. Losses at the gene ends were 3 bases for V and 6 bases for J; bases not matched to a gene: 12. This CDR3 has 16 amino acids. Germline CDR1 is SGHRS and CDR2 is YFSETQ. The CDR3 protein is CASSSQGGTGPAEAFF. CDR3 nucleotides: TGCGCCAGCAGCTCTCAGGGGGGGACAGGGCCTGCTGAAGCTTTCTTT.

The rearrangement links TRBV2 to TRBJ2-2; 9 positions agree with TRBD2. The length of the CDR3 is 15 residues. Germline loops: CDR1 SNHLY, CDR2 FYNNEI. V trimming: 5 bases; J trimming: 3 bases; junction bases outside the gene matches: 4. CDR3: CASSRSGGDTGELFF. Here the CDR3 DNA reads TGTGCCAGCAGTCGTAGCGGGGGAGACACCGGGGAGCTGTTTTTT.

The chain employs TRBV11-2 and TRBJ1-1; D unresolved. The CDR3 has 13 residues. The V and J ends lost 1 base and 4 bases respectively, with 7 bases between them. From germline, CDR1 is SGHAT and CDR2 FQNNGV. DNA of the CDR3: TGTGCCAGCAGCTTAGCGGGGATCACTGAAGCTTTCTTT. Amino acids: CASSLAGITEAFF.

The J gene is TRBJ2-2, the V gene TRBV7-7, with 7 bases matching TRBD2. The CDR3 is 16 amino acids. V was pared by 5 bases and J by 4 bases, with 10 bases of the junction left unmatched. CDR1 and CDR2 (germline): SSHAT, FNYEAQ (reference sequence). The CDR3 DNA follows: TGTGCCAGCAGCCTAGGGGCGTCGGGAGGCACCGGGGAGCTGTTTTTT. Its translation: CASSLGASGGTGELFF. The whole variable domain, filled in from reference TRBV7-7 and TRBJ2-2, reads GAGVSQSPRYKVTKRGQDVTLRCDPISSHATLYWYQQALGQGPEFLTYFNYEAQPDKSGLPSDRFSAERPEGSISTLTIQRTEQRDSAMYRCASSLGASGGTGELFFGEGSRLTVL.

The CDR3 loop is CASSERGGPEEKLFF. In nucleotides, the CDR3 is TGTGCCAGCAGCGAAAGGGGAGGGCCGGAGGAAAAACTGTTTTTT. The gene calls are TRBV7-9 and TRBJ1-4; tentatively, D is TRBD1 (5 bases). With 5 bases removed from V and 8 bases from J, the gap between germline ends came to 18 bases. There are 15 residues in the CDR3. Germline V lookup: CDR1 SEHNR, CDR2 FQNEAQ (reference sequence).

In DNA, the CDR3 is TGTGCCTGGAGTCCGGCACAGGGATCGCGGTGGCAGTTAGGCTATGGCTACACCTTC. Translated, it gives CAWSPAQGSRWQLGYGYTF. The V gene is TRBV30, the J gene TRBJ1-2; a weak D match, TRBD1 (6 bases). The CDR3 totals 19 residues. CDR1 is GTSNPN and CDR2 is SVGIG in the germline V gene (reference sequence). V dropped 2 bases and J dropped 4 bases, with 29 bases sitting between them. Based on the CDR3 plus reference TRBV30 and TRBJ1-2, the full variable domain is SQTIHQWPATLVQPVGSPLSLECTVEGTSNPNLYWYRQAAGRGLQLLFYSVGIGQISSEVPQNLSASRPQDRQFILSSKKLLLSDSGFYLCAWSPAQGSRWQLGYGYTFGSGTRLTVV.